This T cell receptor beta chain was recovered during a study of T cell repertoires in cytomegalovirus infection. Study summary: HLA-B-restricted CMV epitopes that are well studied, plus recently identified HLA-C-restricted ones, were used by the study. CMV infection together with matching HLA type was indicated by public TCR beta signatures.

MiXCR was run by TCRdb on the reads, yielding one entry per CDR3 protein. The sample records 200,000 to 250,000 distinct CDR3 sequences, less than 50% being singletons. About this clonotype itself: The antigen is unknown.

Germline loops: CDR1 SEHNR, CDR2 FQNEAQ (reference sequence). The CDR3 runs 16 residues. Germline trimming cut 5 bases from V and 6 bases from J; bases unmatched to any gene: 14. Findings and limits, study-wide: The study found HLA-C-restricted CMV-specific TCR beta clonotypes dominating the ex vivo response.

V usage is TRBV7-9 and J usage is TRBJ1-1; 8 bases map to TRBD1. This TCR was sampled from a human donor in good health (CMV status not recorded). Some clones in this sample may be carry-over from other donors' samples. Sequencing used CD8+ T cells from cultured PBMCs, obtained from culture after CMV antigen stimulation. In DNA form, the CDR3 reads TGTGCCAGCAGCCTAGGAGGGGCCAGGGGGCTGTCTGAAGCTTTCTTT. This gives the protein CASSLGGARGLSEAFF.